A single sample gave rise to the 20 T cell receptor beta chains below, sequenced in a study of blood T cell repertoires in COVID-19 (dated by TCRdb to 2019 to 2021). Receptor libraries were prepared by the immunoSEQ multiplex PCR assay. TCRdb stores this immuneACCESS table with in-frame sequences only. Part of the clones is absent; in the studies checked, under half of the shortfall reflects unresolved V genes, and no reason is known for the rest. This sample has 200,000 to 300,000 clones in its table, and roughly 80% of those were observed once. The ten largest clones take up less than 5% of the sample. Input material: peripheral blood. The source of these receptors is a man in his fifties or sixties with acute or convalescent COVID-19.

This clone was seen once. J is TRBJ1-2 and V is TRBV2; 9 nucleotides line up with TRBD1. Germline V gene sequence: CDR1 SNHLY, CDR2 FYNNEI. Trimming removed 5 bases from V and 7 bases from J; junction bases left unmatched: 8. This CDR3 contains 14 residues. The CDR3 region has the DNA TGTGCCAGCAGTACCACAGGGGGCCTCGGTGGCTACACCTTC. Translating gives CASSTTGGLGGYTF.

V is TRBV28 and J is TRBJ1-5; D unresolved. CDR3 length: 14 residues. Trimming stripped 8 bases from V and 8 bases from J, with 19 bases between. Germline assignment: CDR1 MDHEN and CDR2 SYDVKM. The CDR3 is CASVPGTNHKPQHF. CDR3 sequence (DNA): TGTGCCAGCGTTCCAGGCACCAATCATAAGCCCCAGCATTTT.

The V and J genes are TRBV6-4 and TRBJ2-3, with TRBD2 as a possible D gene (5 bases). Germline V gene data show CDR1 as MRHNA and CDR2 as SNTAGT. The V and J ends lost 2 bases and 2 bases respectively, with 14 bases between them. The CDR3 has 16 residues. Here the CDR3 reads CASSDQAEGPTDTQYF. The CDR3 coding sequence is TGTGCCAGCAGTGACCAAGCGGAAGGCCCCACAGATACGCAGTATTTT.

The chain carries TRBV18 and TRBJ2-1, with a weak D call TRBD2 (5 bases). The germline V gene encodes CDR1 KGHSH and CDR2 LQKENI. This CDR3 is 15 amino acids long. V lost 6 bases and J 4 bases, leaving 16 bases between the germline ends. This chain's CDR3 is CASSLLLVGYNEQFF. For the CDR3, the DNA is TGTGCCAGCTCGCTCTTACTAGTCGGATACAATGAGCAGTTCTTC.

This chain joins TRBV29-1 and TRBJ1-2, with TRBD1 matching 11 bases. Looked up from germline, CDR1 is SQVTM and CDR2 is ANQGSEA. The junction had 4 bases not matched to a gene; V was cut back by 5 bases and J by 5 bases. The length of the CDR3 is 13 residues. In DNA, the CDR3 is TGCAGCGTTTTAGGACAGGGGGCGTATGGCTACACCTTC. As protein: CSVLGQGAYGYTF.

The rearrangement uses TRBV6-5 and TRBJ2-3, with a tentative D call TRBD1 (5 bases). CDR1 is MNHEY and CDR2 is SVGAGI in the germline V gene. The CDR3 contains 14 residues. Trimming stripped 2 bases from V and 5 bases from J, with 11 bases between. CDR3 region: CASSYTPQGDTQYF. In DNA, the CDR3 is TGTGCCAGCAGTTACACACCCCAGGGAGATACGCAGTATTTT.

The chain is built from TRBV19 and TRBJ2-1; 11 nucleotides line up with TRBD2. CDR3 length: 16 residues. The V gene's germline CDR1 is LNHDA and CDR2 SQIVND (reference sequence). The V and J ends lost 3 bases and 7 bases, in that order; junction bases with no gene match: 8. The CDR3 is CASSITSGSGGNEQFF. CDR3 nucleotides: TGTGCCAGTAGTATTACTAGCGGGAGTGGTGGGAATGAGCAGTTCTTC. Supplemented by reference TRBV19 and TRBJ2-1, the full variable domain reads DGGITQSPKYLFRKEGQNVTLSCEQNLNHDAMYWYRQDPGQGLRLIYYSQIVNDFQKGDIAEGYSVSREKKESFPLTVTSAQKNPTAFYLCASSITSGSGGNEQFFGPGTRLTVL.

The chain uses TRBV4-1 and TRBJ2-3; D is possibly TRBD1 (5 bases). The germline V and J ends were trimmed by 0 bases and 2 bases, with 12 bases remaining between them. The germline gives CDR1 MGHRA, CDR2 YSYEKL. This CDR3 spans 16 amino acids. In DNA form, the CDR3 reads TGCGCCAGCAGCCAAGAATTAGGGGTTGACACAGATACGCAGTATTTT. Amino acid sequence: CASSQELGVDTDTQYF.

CDR3 sequence (DNA): TGTGCCAGTAGTCGGTTGTCTGGAAACACCATATATTTT. Translating gives CASSRLSGNTIYF. The chain recombines TRBV19 with TRBJ1-3; D not certain. V dropped 5 bases and J dropped 1 base, with 6 bases sitting between them. CDR1 LNHDA and CDR2 SQIVND come from the germline V gene (reference sequence). This CDR3 has 13 amino acids.

The table lists this clone with a count of one. This sequence joins TRBV27 and TRBJ2-1, with D tentatively TRBD2 (5 bases). The ends were cut back, 3 bases at V and 2 bases at J, with 5 bases in the middle. CDR3 size: 13 residues. The V gene's germline CDR1 is MNHEY and CDR2 SMNVEV (reference sequence). The CDR3 loop reads CASSLRAYNEQFF. The CDR3 nucleotides are TGTGCCAGCAGTTTGCGGGCCTACAATGAGCAGTTCTTC.

The gene calls are TRBV19 and TRBJ2-5, with TRBD1 identical over 9 bases. Germline assignment: CDR1 LNHDA and CDR2 SQIVND (reference sequence). With V trimmed by 5 bases and J by 4 bases, 8 bases remained unmatched. This CDR3 region has 15 residues. In DNA form, the CDR3 reads TGTGCCAGTAGTGACCGGGACAGGGCCCTAGAGACCCAGTACTTC. Translating gives CASSDRDRALETQYF.

The chain employs TRBV28 and TRBJ1-2; D gene unclear. The CDR3 consists of 11 residues. The V gene's germline CDR1 is MDHEN and CDR2 SYDVKM. The CDR3, as DNA: TGTGTTAGTTCATCTAACTATGGCTACACCTTC. It codes for CVSSSNYGYTF.

This clone was detected only a few times. V and J are TRBV4-3 and TRBJ1-2; 9 bases are a match to TRBD1. The CDR3 is 14 amino acids. The germline V gene encodes CDR1 LGHNA and CDR2 YSLEER. With 4 bases clipped from V and 6 bases from J, the junction kept 6 bases outside the gene matches. This CDR3 reads CASSLLRTGDGYTF. In nucleotides, the CDR3 is TGCGCCAGCAGCCTCCTAAGGACAGGGGATGGCTACACCTTC.

The gene calls are TRBV19 and TRBJ1-2; D call uncertain. There are 11 residues in the CDR3. Trimming left V 7 bases short and J 5 bases short, with 8 bases between. Germline CDR1 reads LNHDA; CDR2 reads SQIVND (reference sequence). The CDR3 region has the DNA TGTGCCAGTAACTACGGGTATGGCTACACCTTC. Translating it yields CASNYGYGYTF.

The chain couples TRBV9 to TRBJ1-1; a possible D gene is TRBD1 (6 bases). The V gene lost 4 bases and the J gene lost 1 base, with 8 bases spanning the gap. In germline, CDR1 is SGDLS, CDR2 YYNGEE. This CDR3 contains 13 residues. The CDR3 protein is CASSTGQNTEAFF. The CDR3 nucleotides read TGTGCCAGCAGCACGGGACAGAACACTGAAGCTTTCTTT. Full variable domain (missing parts from reference TRBV9 and TRBJ1-1): DSGVTQTPKHLITATGQRVTLRCSPRSGDLSVYWYQQSLDQGLQFLIQYYNGEERAKGNILERFSAQQFPDLHSELNLSSLELGDSALYFCASSTGQNTEAFFGQGTRLTVV.

The chain is built from TRBV29-1 and TRBJ1-2; TRBD1 is a possible D gene (5 bases). The CDR3 contains 12 residues. The germline V and J ends were trimmed by 3 bases and 6 bases, with 11 bases remaining between them. From germline, CDR1 is SQVTM and CDR2 ANQGSEA. The CDR3 DNA reads TGCAGCGTTGATACGGGGGTTGATGGCTACACCTTC. Protein sequence: CSVDTGVDGYTF.

This clone has only a few counts. In DNA form, the CDR3 reads TGTGCCAGCAGCTTGCGGAGCGTGAACACTGAAGCTTTCTTT. It is translated as CASSLRSVNTEAFF. The chain has TRBV5-4 and TRBJ1-1; D gene ambiguous. The CDR3 has 14 residues. Per germline, CDR1 SGHNT and CDR2 YYREEE (reference sequence). V lost 1 base, J lost 0 bases, and 7 bases lay in between.

The J gene is TRBJ2-5, the V gene TRBV7-8; 7 nucleotides agree with TRBD2. V was pared by 2 bases and J by 2 bases, with 14 bases of the junction left unmatched. The CDR3 has 18 residues. CDR1 is SGHVS and CDR2 is FQNEAQ in the germline V gene. This chain's CDR3 is CASSLFLSRSGAQETQYF. The CDR3, as DNA: TGTGCCAGCAGCTTATTCCTTTCCCGAAGCGGGGCACAAGAGACCCAGTACTTC.

The gene calls are TRBV3-1 (or the pseudogene TRBV3-2) and TRBJ2-7; possible D gene TRBD2, 6 bases. V was pared by 0 bases and J by 4 bases, with 13 bases between. The germline V gene has CDR1 LGHDT and CDR2 YNNKEL (reference sequence). This CDR3 is built from 15 residues. DNA of the CDR3: TGTGCCAGCAGCCAAGAGGGGGGTCGCGCATACGAGCAGTACTTC. Translated, it gives CASSQEGGRAYEQYF.

The V and J genes are TRBV9 and TRBJ1-2; no clear D. CDR1 is SGDLS, CDR2 YYNGEE, per germline. There are 12 residues in the CDR3. The V and J ends lost 0 bases and 8 bases respectively, with 8 bases between them. CDR3 coding DNA: TGTGCCAGCAGCGTAGTTGCGGGGGGCTACACCTTC. This encodes CASSVVAGGYTF.